The TCR beta chain described here comes from a study of cytomegalovirus exposure and HLA in healthy donors. About this clone itself: Its antigen is currently unknown.

Unmatched junction bases numbered 4, after V lost 4 bases and J lost 6 bases. The germline V gene encodes CDR1 SGDLS and CDR2 YYNGEE. CDR3 length: 14 residues. Sequencing was performed with immunoSEQ multiplex PCR; in TCRdb, only in-frame clones are kept and a portion is missing. The data contain over 100,000 clones, about 88% of them singletons. Regarding the study as a whole: It was approximately 150 TCR beta chains that were listed as cytomegalovirus-associated. High specificity and sensitivity for cytomegalovirus status were reported for the classifier. Three chains linked to CMV were shown in vitro to be specific for CMV antigens. TCR sequences were mostly rare, though some public TCRs occurred in many donors.

The chain joins TRBV9 to TRBJ2-3, with 11 bases fitting TRBD2. The receptor was isolated from a woman aged 18-30 years in good health and CMV-seronegative. Input material: PBMCs. The CDR3 is CASSIGLAGDTQYF. CDR3 sequence (DNA): TGTGCCAGCAGCATTGGACTAGCGGGTGATACGCAGTATTTT. Full variable domain (missing parts from reference TRBV9 and TRBJ2-3): DSGVTQTPKHLITATGQRVTLRCSPRSGDLSVYWYQQSLDQGLQFLIQYYNGEERAKGNILERFSAQQFPDLHSELNLSSLELGDSALYFCASSIGLAGDTQYFGPGTRLTVL.